The clone carrying this T cell receptor (beta chain) was seen repeatedly, ten times or more. Its target is not known. The sample belongs to a study of Graves' ophthalmopathy and Graves' hyperthyroidism. Study results and limitations: In blood appeared most of the expanded thyroid clonotypes whose frequency exceeded 0.001. Predictions made by the model for ophthalmopathy progression reached 70.59% sensitivity and approximately 72% specificity.

Amplified TCR beta CDR3 regions were obtained using RNA transcripts as template. HTBI-primed first-round RT-PCR preceded second-round multiplex PCR. TCRdb analysed the multiplex PCR reads with MiXCR anew, one entry per CDR3 protein. The table includes about 370,000 distinct CDR3 sequences, about a sixth detected once. Excluded: other autoimmune disease, uncontrolled infection, pregnancy or lactation. V was cut by 7 bases and J by 4 bases, with 14 bases left in between. The CDR3 sequence is 13 residues long. From germline, CDR1 is MNHNS and CDR2 SASEGT. This clonotype originated in an adult woman with stable Graves' hyperthyroidism. The gene calls are TRBV6-1 and TRBJ2-7, with D unclear. What was sequenced was peripheral blood. The CDR3 DNA is TGTGCCAGCACTCTTGGCAGTTCGTACGAGCAGTACTTC. Encoded protein: CASTLGSSYEQYF.